This T cell receptor beta chain was identified during a study of Ad26.COV2.S vaccination and SARS-CoV-2 variants. Study-level background: Intramuscular Ad26.COV2.S doses were given once or twice, 56 days apart.

Treatment: 15 to 20 received Ad26.COV2.S at low or high dose, single or two shots; about 5 received placebo; per-sample allocation not given. Samples were taken on day 63 after the first vaccine or placebo injection. In the vaccine, an Ad26 vector expressed the SARS-CoV-2 spike of the Wuhan strain. The table came from immunoSEQ multiplex PCR; TCRdb's copy has only in-frame clones and leaves some out. Seen here are around 450,000 clones, about 91% observed once, and the top ten hold around 2.6%. The CDR3 has 14 residues. V lost 7 bases and J 4 bases, leaving 16 bases between the germline ends. Per the germline V gene, CDR1 is LNHDA and CDR2 is SQIVND (reference sequence).

The clonotype was recovered from a person between 18 and 65 years old who received the Ad26.COV2.S COVID-19 vaccine or a placebo. J is TRBJ1-1 and V is TRBV19; D is unclear. Specimen: peripheral blood, collected in a trial of Ad26.COV2.S vaccine versus placebo. Written as DNA, the CDR3 is TGTGCCAGTATACCGCGGGGAAAGGGCACTGAAGCTTTCTTT. This encodes CASIPRGKGTEAFF.